A single sample gave rise to the 10 T cell receptor beta chains below, sequenced in a study of T cells in women clearing cervical HPV infection. Produced via immunoSEQ multiplex PCR; TCRdb's table is partial and in-frame only. Its listing shows some 30,000 clones. Sequencing was carried out using blood buffy coat. All receptors come from a woman aged 18-69 years with a cervical HPV16 infection that either progressed to CIN3+ or cleared (not recorded which).

As concerns this clone: The CDR3 extends 3 residues past the end of the read, so its final part is completed from the germline J gene. The V gene is TRBV6-2 or TRBV6-3, the J gene TRBJ2-5, with a possible D match to TRBD1 (5 bases). The V gene's germline CDR1 is MNHEY and CDR2 SVGEGT. V was pared by 5 bases and J by 5 bases, with 9 bases between. The CDR3 extends over 12 amino acids. CDR3 protein: CASSQGWETQYF. The CDR3 DNA, read in part, is TGTGCCAGCAGTCAGGGATGGGAGACC.

About this clone itself: The read finishes 3 residues shy of the CDR3 end, and the germline J gene is used to complete it. V and J are TRBV5-6 and TRBJ2-1; no clear D gene. The germline V gene encodes CDR1 SGHDT and CDR2 YYEEEE. Trimming pared 0 bases from V and 7 bases from J, leaving 5 bases between. The CDR3 is 12 amino acids. CDR3 residues: CASSLATNEQFF. The CDR3 bases that were read are TGTGCCAGCAGCTTGGCTACGAATGAG.

Judged by frequency, this clone is medium-sized. The CDR3 end is not reached by the read, which stops 3 residues before it; the germline J gene fills it in. The rearrangement uses TRBV18 and TRBJ2-1; D may be TRBD1 (6 bases). The length of the CDR3 is 15 residues. Germline V CDR1 and CDR2: KGHSH, LQKENI. The V gene lost 3 bases and the J gene lost 9 bases, with 18 bases spanning the gap. CDR3 DNA (partial): TGTGCCAGCTCACCGGACAGAGGAACCAGAGGTGAG. Its translation: CASSPDRGTRGE. The whole CDR3 protein is CASSPDRGTRGEQFF.

Points on this clone: The CDR3 goes on 3 residues after the read ends, and that part is filled in from the germline J gene. The chain joins TRBV2 to TRBJ2-3, with TRBD2 matching over 9 bases. Germline lookup yields CDR1 SNHLY and CDR2 FYNNEI. The junction had 6 bases not matched to a gene; V was cut back by 6 bases and J by 2 bases. This CDR3 contains 15 residues. The CDR3 loop reads CASRRASGITDTQYF. The CDR3 bases that were read are TGTGCCAGCAGGAGGGCTAGCGGGATCACAGATACG.

About this clone: Compared with germline, one end of the junction differs, possibly owing to a read error. The read stops 3 residues short of the end of the CDR3; the missing end is completed from the germline J gene. The chain is built from TRBV5-1 and TRBJ2-3; 7 nucleotides line up with TRBD2. The CDR3 length is 16 residues. Germline values: CDR1 SGHRS, CDR2 YFSETQ. The CDR3 region is CVSSLRAGASTDTQYF. CDR3 DNA (partial): TGCGTCAGCAGCTTGAGGGCGGGAGCGAGCACAGATACG.

As concerns this clone: The read stops 3 residues short of the end of the CDR3; the missing end is completed from the germline J gene. The chain joins TRBV30 to TRBJ1-4; TRBD1 aligns across 7 bases. Germline assignment: CDR1 GTSNPN and CDR2 SVGIG (reference sequence). With 1 base clipped from V and 4 bases from J, the junction kept 9 bases outside the gene matches. The CDR3 has 16 residues. The CDR3 sequence is CAWSAKTGTINEKLFF. The CDR3 bases that were read are TGTGCCTGGAGTGCGAAGACAGGGACGATTAATGAAAAA.

The CDR3 DNA, read in part, is TGTGCCAGCAGCCAGCAGAGCGGGAAATCAGATACG. Encoded protein: CASSQQSGKSDT. The full CDR3 protein reads CASSQQSGKSDTQYF. The V and J genes are TRBV7-3 and TRBJ2-3; the match to TRBD2 covers 7 bases. The read terminates 3 residues ahead of where the CDR3 ends, so the germline J gene completes it. The germline V gene encodes CDR1 SGHTA and CDR2 FQGTGA. The CDR3 has 15 amino acids. J gave up 4 bases and V 5 bases, and 9 bases lay outside the gene matches.

Comments on this clone: The read terminates 3 residues before the CDR3 end, so the remaining end is supplied by the germline J gene. The chain links TRBV6-2 or TRBV6-3 to TRBJ1-1; perhaps TRBD1 as D (6 bases). CDR1 MNHEY and CDR2 SVGEGT come from the germline V gene. V lost 1 base, J lost 1 base, and 16 bases lay in between. The CDR3 consists of 17 residues. CDR3 loop: CASSYFMAGATNTEAFF. The part of the CDR3 DNA that was read is TGTGCCAGCAGTTACTTTATGGCAGGGGCCACGAACACTGAA.

Concerning this clone itself: The CDR3 end is not reached by the read, which stops 3 residues before it; the germline J gene fills it in. Additional DNA sequences in this sample encode the identical CDR3. The gene calls are TRBV29-1 and TRBJ1-1; TRBD1 might be the D (6 bases). V lost 5 bases to trimming and J lost 4 bases, with 17 bases between them. CDR1 SQVTM and CDR2 ANQGSEA come from the germline V gene. This CDR3 spans 14 amino acids. CDR3: CSVMGRGGVTEAFF. The DNA read from the CDR3 is TGCAGCGTTATGGGGAGGGGGGGTGTCACTGAA.

This clone shows up as medium-sized by frequency. Read data end 3 residues before the CDR3 end; the end is taken from the germline J gene. The rearrangement links TRBV5-1 to TRBJ2-3, with D possibly being TRBD2 (6 bases). V was trimmed by 5 bases and J by 0 bases, leaving 10 bases between them. CDR1 SGHRS and CDR2 YFSETQ come from the germline V gene. This CDR3 has 14 residues. Incomplete CDR3 DNA: TGCGCCAGCAGGGGGGGACCTAGCACAGATACG. Translating it yields CASRGGPSTDT. The whole CDR3 is CASRGGPSTDTQYF.